The 8 T cell receptor beta chains reported below all come from one sample, sequenced in a study of identical twins. TCRdb processed the 5' RACE reads anew with MiXCR; each CDR3 protein has one entry. The sample consists of approximately 470,000 distinct CDR3 sequences, about 14% of them appearing once. The same specimen was also included in a second study, on yellow fever vaccine responses in identical twins.

The sequencing sample was made of CD4+ T cells sorted from blood. These receptors all come from a woman aged 18 to 35 in good health.

The chain uses TRBV20-1 and TRBJ2-1; 10 bases fit TRBD2. Germline V gives CDR1 DFQATT, CDR2 SNEGSKA (reference sequence). This CDR3 spans 14 amino acids. V lost 7 bases and J lost 9; bases outside the gene matches: 12. The chain's CDR3 is CSVPLAGPRGEQFF. The CDR3 region has the DNA TGCAGTGTCCCACTAGCGGGGCCCCGGGGTGAGCAGTTCTTC.

The rearrangement joins TRBV11-2 to TRBJ2-2; D possibly matches TRBD1 or TRBD2 (6 bases each). V dropped 6 bases and J dropped 0 bases, with 17 bases sitting between them. CDR1 SGHAT and CDR2 FQNNGV come from the germline V gene. This CDR3 is built from 17 residues. The CDR3 here is CASRSLRGLTNTGELFF. The DNA of the CDR3 is TGTGCCAGCAGGTCACTCCGGGGGCTGACGAACACCGGGGAGCTGTTTTTT.

The chain joins TRBV10-3 to TRBJ2-1, with D hard to call. V dropped 0 bases and J dropped 7 bases, with 7 bases sitting between them. Germline V gene sequence: CDR1 ENHRY, CDR2 SYGVKD. The CDR3 contains 13 residues. CDR3 sequence: CAISESRLNEQFF. The CDR3 bases are TGTGCCATCAGTGAGTCGAGGCTTAATGAGCAGTTCTTC.

This clonotype came up a few times. The chain has TRBV24-1 and TRBJ2-4; D is perhaps TRBD1 (6 bases). Germline values: CDR1 KGHDR, CDR2 SFDVKD. This CDR3 has 17 amino acids. The V gene lost 5 bases and the J gene lost 9 bases, with 25 bases spanning the gap. In DNA form, the CDR3 reads TGTGCCACCAGTGCCCTCAGGGGTCCAGGGCGCCGGTCCATTCAGTACTTC. It translates to CATSALRGPGRRSIQYF.

The genes are TRBV20-1 and TRBJ2-1; TRBD2 aligns across 9 bases. The CDR3 is made up of 15 amino acids. V shed 0 bases, J shed 5 bases, and the junction held 5 bases outside the gene matches. Looked up from germline, CDR1 is DFQATT and CDR2 is SNEGSKA (reference sequence). This CDR3 reads CSARDAASGDNEQFF. The CDR3 DNA is TGCAGTGCTAGAGATGCGGCTAGCGGGGACAATGAGCAGTTCTTC.

This clonotype was counted at least ten times. CDR3: CSVEEWGDTQYF. CDR3 in DNA: TGCAGCGTTGAAGAGTGGGGAGATACGCAGTATTTT. The rearrangement uses TRBV29-1 and TRBJ2-3; no reliable D call. This CDR3 has 12 residues. Trimming shortened V by 0 bases and J by 5 bases, and 6 bases separated the two germline ends. Looked up from germline, CDR1 is SQVTM and CDR2 is ANQGSEA.

This clonotype was picked up a small number of times. V and J are TRBV20-1 and TRBJ2-3; 12 nucleotides line up with TRBD1. Germline CDR1 DFQATT, CDR2 SNEGSKA (reference sequence). This CDR3 has 15 amino acids. V shed 5 bases, J shed 4 bases, and the junction held 7 bases outside the gene matches. The CDR3 DNA reads as TGCAGTGCTGGGGGACGGGACAGGGGGCCAGATACGCAGTATTTT. Protein: CSAGGRDRGPDTQYF.

This chain connects TRBV7-2 to TRBJ2-3; 9 nucleotides match TRBD1. Germline V gives CDR1 SGHTA, CDR2 FQGNSA. The CDR3 totals 16 residues. The V gene end was trimmed by 5 bases and the J gene end by 1 base; junction bases not matched to a gene: 7. The CDR3 nucleotides read TGTGCCAGCAGCAAAAACAGGGGGCCAGGCACAGATACGCAGTATTTT. Its translation is CASSKNRGPGTDTQYF.